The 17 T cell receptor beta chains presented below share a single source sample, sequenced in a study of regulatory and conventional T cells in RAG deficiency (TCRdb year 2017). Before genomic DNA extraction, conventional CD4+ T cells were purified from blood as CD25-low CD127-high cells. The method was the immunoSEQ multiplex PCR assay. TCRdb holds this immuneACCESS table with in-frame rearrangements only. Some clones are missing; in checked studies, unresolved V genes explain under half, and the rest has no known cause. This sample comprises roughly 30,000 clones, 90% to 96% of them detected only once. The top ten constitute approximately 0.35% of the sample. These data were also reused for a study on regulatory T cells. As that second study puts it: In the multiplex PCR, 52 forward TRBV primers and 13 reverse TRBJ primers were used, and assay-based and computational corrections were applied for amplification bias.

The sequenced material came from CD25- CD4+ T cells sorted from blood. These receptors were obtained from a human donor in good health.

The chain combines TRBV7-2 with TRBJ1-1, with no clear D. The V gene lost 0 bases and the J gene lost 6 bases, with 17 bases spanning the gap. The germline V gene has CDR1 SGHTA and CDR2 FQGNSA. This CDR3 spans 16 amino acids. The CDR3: CASSLAGAPIAAEAFF. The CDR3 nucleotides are TGTGCCAGCAGCTTAGCGGGAGCCCCGATTGCCGCTGAAGCTTTCTTT.

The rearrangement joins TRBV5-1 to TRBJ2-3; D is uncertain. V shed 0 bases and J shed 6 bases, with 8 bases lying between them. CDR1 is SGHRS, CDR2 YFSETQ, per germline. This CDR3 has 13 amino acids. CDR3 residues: CASSLARQDTQYF. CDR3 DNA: TGCGCCAGCAGCTTGGCCCGTCAGGATACGCAGTATTTT.

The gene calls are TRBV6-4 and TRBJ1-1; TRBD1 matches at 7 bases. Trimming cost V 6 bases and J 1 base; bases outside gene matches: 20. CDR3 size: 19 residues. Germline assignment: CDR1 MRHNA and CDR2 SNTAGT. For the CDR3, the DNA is TGTGCCAGCAGCCGGCACCCGACAGGGTTGGTTATGGCGAACACTGAAGCTTTCTTT. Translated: CASSRHPTGLVMANTEAFF.

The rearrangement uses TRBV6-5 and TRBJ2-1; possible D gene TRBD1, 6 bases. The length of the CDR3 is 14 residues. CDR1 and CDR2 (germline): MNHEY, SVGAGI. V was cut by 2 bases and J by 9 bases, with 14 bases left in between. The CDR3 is CASSYAAGTTEQFF. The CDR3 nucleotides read TGTGCCAGCAGTTACGCCGCCGGGACAACTGAGCAGTTCTTC.

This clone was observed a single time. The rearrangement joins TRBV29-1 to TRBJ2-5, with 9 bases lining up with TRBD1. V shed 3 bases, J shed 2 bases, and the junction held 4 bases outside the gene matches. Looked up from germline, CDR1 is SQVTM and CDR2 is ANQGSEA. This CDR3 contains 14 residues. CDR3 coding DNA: TGCAGCGTTGAGTGGGGACAGGGTCAAGAGACCCAGTACTTC. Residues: CSVEWGQGQETQYF.

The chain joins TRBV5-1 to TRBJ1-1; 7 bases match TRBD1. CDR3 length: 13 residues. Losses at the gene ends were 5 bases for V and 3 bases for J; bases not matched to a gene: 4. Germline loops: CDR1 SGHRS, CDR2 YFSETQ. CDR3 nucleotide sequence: TGCGCCAGCAGTCCCAGGGGGTACACTGAAGCTTTCTTT. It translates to CASSPRGYTEAFF.

CDR3 coding DNA: TGTGCCAGCAGTTACTCGATAAGGGGGACGGCTGAAGCTTTCTTT. Translated, it gives CASSYSIRGTAEAFF. J is TRBJ1-1 and V is TRBV6-5, with TRBD1 as a possible D gene (6 bases). V gave up 0 bases and J gave up 6 bases, with 14 bases separating them. The CDR3 has 15 amino acids. The germline V gene encodes CDR1 MNHEY and CDR2 SVGAGI.

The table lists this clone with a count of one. This CDR3 is CASSEPEKQGKLFF. For the CDR3, the DNA is TGTGCCAGCAGTGAACCCGAGAAACAGGGGAAACTGTTTTTT. The rearrangement links TRBV6-1 to TRBJ1-4; 7 nucleotides align to TRBD1. CDR3 length: 14 amino acids. The J segment lost 11 bases and the V segment lost 2 bases, leaving 8 bases of the junction unmatched. Germline CDR1 MNHNS, CDR2 SASEGT.

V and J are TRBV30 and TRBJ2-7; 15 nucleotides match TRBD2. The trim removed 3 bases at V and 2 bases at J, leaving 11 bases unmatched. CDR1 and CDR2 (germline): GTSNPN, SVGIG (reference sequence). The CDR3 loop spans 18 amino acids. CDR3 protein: CAWSDKGTSGRPPYEQYF. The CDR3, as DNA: TGTGCCTGGAGCGACAAAGGGACTAGCGGGAGGCCCCCCTACGAGCAGTACTTC.

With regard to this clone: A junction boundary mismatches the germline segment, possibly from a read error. Here the CDR3 reads CACRILNTEAFF. The CDR3 nucleotides read TGTGCCTGCAGAATCTTGAACACTGAAGCTTTCTTT. V gene TRBV6-1 combines with J gene TRBJ1-1, with unresolved D. From germline, CDR1 is MNHNS and CDR2 SASEGT. The CDR3 is 12 amino acids.

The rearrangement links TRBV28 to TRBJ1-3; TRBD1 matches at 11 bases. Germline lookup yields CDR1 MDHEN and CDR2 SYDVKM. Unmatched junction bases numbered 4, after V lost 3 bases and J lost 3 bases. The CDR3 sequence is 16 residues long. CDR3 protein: CASSLGGQGGGNTIYF. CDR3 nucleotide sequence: TGTGCCAGCAGTTTGGGGGGACAGGGGGGTGGAAACACCATATATTTT.

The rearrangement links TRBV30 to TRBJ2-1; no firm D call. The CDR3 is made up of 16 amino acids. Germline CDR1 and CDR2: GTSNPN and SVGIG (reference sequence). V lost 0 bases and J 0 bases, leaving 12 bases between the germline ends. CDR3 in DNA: TGTGCCTGGAGTGTACGATTGAGTAGCTCCTACAATGAGCAGTTCTTC. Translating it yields CAWSVRLSSSYNEQFF.

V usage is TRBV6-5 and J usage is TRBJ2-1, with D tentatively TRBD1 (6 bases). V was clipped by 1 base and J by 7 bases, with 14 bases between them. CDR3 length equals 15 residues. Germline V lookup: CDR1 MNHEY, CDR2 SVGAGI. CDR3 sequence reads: CASSYFAGVGNEQFF. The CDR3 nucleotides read TGTGCCAGCAGTTACTTCGCAGGGGTTGGGAATGAGCAGTTCTTC.

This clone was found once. The CDR3 region is CATKAPNQPQHF. CDR3 coding DNA: TGTGCCACAAAAGCCCCCAATCAGCCCCAGCATTTT. V and J are TRBV19 and TRBJ1-5; D not certain. CDR3 length: 12 residues. The germline V and J ends were trimmed by 10 bases and 3 bases, with 10 bases remaining between them. Germline V gene lookup returns CDR1 LNHDA and CDR2 SQIVND (reference sequence).

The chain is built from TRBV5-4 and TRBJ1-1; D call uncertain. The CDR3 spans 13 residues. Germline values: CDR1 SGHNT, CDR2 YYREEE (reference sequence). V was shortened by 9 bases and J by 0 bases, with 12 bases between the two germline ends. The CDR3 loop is CATKTSLNTEAFF. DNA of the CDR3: TGTGCCACCAAGACTAGTTTGAACACTGAAGCTTTCTTT.

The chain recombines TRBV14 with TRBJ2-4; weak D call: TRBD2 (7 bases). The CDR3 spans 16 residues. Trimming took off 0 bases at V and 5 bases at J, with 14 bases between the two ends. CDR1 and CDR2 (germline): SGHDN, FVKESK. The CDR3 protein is CASSQDGGRTENIQYF. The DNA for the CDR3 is TGTGCCAGCAGCCAAGACGGGGGGCGTACGGAAAACATTCAGTACTTC. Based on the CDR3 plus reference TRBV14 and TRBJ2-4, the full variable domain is EAGVTQFPSHSVIEKGQTVTLRCDPISGHDNLYWYRRVMGKEIKFLLHFVKESKQDESGMPNNRFLAERTGGTYSTLKVQPAELEDSGVYFCASSQDGGRTENIQYFGAGTRLSVL.

CDR3 DNA: TGTGCCAGCAGCAAAGAAGGCAGGGGATTCGGTGGCTACACCTTC. It translates to CASSKEGRGFGGYTF. The chain carries TRBV21-1 and TRBJ1-2; the table's D call of TRBD1 was not tested on the DNA. TRBV21-1 is given as a pseudogene. The CDR3 has 15 residues.